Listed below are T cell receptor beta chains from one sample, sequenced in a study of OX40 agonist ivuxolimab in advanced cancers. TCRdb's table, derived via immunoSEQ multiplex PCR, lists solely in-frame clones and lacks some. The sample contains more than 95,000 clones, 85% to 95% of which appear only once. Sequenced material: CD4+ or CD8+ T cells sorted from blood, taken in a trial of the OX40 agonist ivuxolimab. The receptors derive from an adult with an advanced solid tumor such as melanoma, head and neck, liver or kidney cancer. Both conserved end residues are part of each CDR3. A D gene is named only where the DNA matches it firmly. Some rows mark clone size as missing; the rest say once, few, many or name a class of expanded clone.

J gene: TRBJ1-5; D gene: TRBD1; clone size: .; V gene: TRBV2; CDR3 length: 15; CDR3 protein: CASTRTGIFDQPQHF; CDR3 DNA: TGTGCCAGCACCAGGACAGGGATATTCGACCAGCCCCAGCATTTT
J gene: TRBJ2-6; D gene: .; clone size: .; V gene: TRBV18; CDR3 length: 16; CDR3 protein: CASSRAGPSGANVLTF; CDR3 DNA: TGTGCCAGCTCACGGGCAGGGCCCTCTGGGGCCAACGTCCTGACTTTC
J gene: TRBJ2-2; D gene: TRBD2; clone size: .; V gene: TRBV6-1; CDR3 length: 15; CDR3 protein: CASTFSGTNTGELFF; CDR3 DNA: TGTGCCAGCACGTTTAGCGGGACGAACACCGGGGAGCTGTTTTTT
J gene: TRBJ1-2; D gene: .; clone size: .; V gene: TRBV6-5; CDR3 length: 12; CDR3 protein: CASKDRHYGYTF; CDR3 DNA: TGTGCCAGCAAGGACAGACACTATGGCTACACCTTC
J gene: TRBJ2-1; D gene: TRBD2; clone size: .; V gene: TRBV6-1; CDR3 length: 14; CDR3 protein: CASSGLAGRDEQFF; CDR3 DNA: TGTGCCAGCAGTGGTCTAGCGGGTAGGGATGAGCAGTTCTTC
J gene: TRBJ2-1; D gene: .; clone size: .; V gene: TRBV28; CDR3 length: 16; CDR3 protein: CASTTTGDSSYNEQFF; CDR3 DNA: TGTGCCAGCACAACTACCGGGGATAGCTCCTACAATGAGCAGTTCTTC
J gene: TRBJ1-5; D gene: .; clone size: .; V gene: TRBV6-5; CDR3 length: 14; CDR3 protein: CASSYRVRGAPQHF; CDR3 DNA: TGTGCCAGCAGTTACCGGGTGCGGGGGGCGCCCCAGCATTTT
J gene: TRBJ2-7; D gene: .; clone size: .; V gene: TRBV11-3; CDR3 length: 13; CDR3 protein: CASSFGLLYEQYF; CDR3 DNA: TGTGCCAGCAGCTTTGGACTTCTCTACGAGCAGTACTTC
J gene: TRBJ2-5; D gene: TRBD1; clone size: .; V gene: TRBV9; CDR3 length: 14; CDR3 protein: CASSLGQGRETQYF; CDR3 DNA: TGTGCCAGCAGCCTTGGACAGGGGAGGGAGACCCAGTACTTC
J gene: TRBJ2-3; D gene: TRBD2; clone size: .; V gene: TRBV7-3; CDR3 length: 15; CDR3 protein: CASSRGLAGGDTQYF; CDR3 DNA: TGTGCCAGCAGCCGGGGACTAGCGGGAGGAGATACGCAGTATTTT
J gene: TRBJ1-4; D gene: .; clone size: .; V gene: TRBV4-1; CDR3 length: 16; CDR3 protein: CASSPNPGGTNEKLFF; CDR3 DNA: TGCGCCAGCAGCCCAAATCCCGGGGGCACTAATGAAAAACTGTTTTTT
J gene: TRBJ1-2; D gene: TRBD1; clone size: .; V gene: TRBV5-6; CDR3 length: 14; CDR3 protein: CASSLDRANYGYTF; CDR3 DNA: TGTGCCAGCAGCCTGGACAGGGCGAACTATGGCTACACCTTC
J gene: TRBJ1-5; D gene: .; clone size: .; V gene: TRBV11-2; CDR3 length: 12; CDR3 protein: CASSAGQRPQHF; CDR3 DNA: TGTGCCAGCAGCGCCGGACAACGGCCCCAGCATTTT
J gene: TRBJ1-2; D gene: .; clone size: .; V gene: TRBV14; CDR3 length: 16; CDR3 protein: CASSQDETQANYGYTF; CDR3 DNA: TGTGCCAGCAGCCAAGATGAGACGCAAGCTAACTATGGCTACACCTTC
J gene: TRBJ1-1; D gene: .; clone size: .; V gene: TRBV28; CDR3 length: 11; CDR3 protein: CASKAGAEAFF; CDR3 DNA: TGTGCCTCCAAGGCGGGAGCCGAAGCTTTCTTT
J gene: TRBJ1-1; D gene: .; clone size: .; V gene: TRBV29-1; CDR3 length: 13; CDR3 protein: CSVENRPGTEAFF; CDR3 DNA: TGCAGCGTTGAAAACAGACCGGGCACTGAAGCTTTCTTT
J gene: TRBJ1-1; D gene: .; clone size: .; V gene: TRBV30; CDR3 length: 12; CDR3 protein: CAWSVRKGSTFF; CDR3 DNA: TGTGCCTGGAGTGTACGGAAGGGGTCGACTTTCTTT
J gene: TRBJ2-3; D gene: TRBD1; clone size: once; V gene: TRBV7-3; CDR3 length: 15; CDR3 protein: CASSWGQGQTDTQYF; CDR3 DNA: TGTGCCAGCAGTTGGGGACAGGGTCAGACAGATACGCAGTATTTT
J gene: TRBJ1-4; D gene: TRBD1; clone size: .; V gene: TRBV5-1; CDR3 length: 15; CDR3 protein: CASSLGQGSTEKLFF; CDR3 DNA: TGCGCCAGCAGCTTGGGACAGGGTAGTACCGAAAAACTGTTTTTT
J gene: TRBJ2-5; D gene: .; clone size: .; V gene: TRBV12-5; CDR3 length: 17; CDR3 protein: CASGLPWTPNFQETQYF; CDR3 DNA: TGTGCTAGTGGTTTGCCATGGACACCGAATTTTCAAGAGACCCAGTACTTC
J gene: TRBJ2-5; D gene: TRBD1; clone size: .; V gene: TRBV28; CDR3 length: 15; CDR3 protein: CASSSYGTGEETQYF; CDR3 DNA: TGTGCCAGCAGTTCTTACGGGACAGGGGAAGAGACCCAGTACTTC
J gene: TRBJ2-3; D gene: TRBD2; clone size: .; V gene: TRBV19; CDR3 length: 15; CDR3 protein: CASGLGGRITDTQYF; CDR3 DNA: TGTGCCAGTGGCCTTGGCGGGAGAATCACAGATACGCAGTATTTT
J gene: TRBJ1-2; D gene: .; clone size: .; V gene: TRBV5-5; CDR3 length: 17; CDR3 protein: CASSLVPAGKANYGYTF; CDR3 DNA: TGTGCCAGCAGCTTGGTTCCCGCAGGGAAAGCTAACTATGGCTACACCTTC
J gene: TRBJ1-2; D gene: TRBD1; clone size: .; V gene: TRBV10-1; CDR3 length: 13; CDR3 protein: CASSPNRGGGYTF; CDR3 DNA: TGCGCCAGCAGCCCTAACAGGGGCGGGGGCTACACCTTC
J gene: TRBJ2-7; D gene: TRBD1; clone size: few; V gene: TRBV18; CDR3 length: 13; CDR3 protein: CASSSLQGGEPHF; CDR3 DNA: TGTGCCAGCTCATCCCTACAGGGGGGAGAGCCCCACTTC
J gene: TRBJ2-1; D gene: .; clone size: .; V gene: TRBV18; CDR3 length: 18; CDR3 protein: CASSLLTPTGNSYNEQFF; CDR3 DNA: TGTGCCAGCTCACTACTTACCCCGACAGGTAACTCCTACAATGAGCAGTTCTTC
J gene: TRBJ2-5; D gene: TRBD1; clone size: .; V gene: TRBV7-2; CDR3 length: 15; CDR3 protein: CASSRKGQPQETQYF; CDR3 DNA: TGTGCCAGCAGCCGAAAGGGACAGCCCCAAGAGACCCAGTACTTC
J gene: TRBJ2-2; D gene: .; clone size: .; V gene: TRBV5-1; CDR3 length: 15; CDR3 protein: CASSLDSANTGELFF; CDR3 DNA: TGCGCCAGCAGCTTGGATAGCGCGAACACCGGGGAGCTGTTTTTT
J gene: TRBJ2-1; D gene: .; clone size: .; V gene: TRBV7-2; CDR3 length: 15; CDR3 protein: CASSLITGSYNEQFF; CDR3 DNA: TGTGCCAGCAGCCTGATCACGGGCTCCTACAATGAGCAGTTCTTC
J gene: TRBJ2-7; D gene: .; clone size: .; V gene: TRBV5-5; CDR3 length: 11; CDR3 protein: CASSLRGEQYF; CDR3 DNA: TGTGCCAGCAGCTTGCGAGGCGAGCAGTACTTC
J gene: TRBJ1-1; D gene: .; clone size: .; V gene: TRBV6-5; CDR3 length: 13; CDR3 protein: CASMTQGNTEAFF; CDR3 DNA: TGTGCCAGCATGACACAGGGGAACACTGAAGCTTTCTTT
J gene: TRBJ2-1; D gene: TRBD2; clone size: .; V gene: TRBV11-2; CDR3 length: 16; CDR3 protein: CASSLRAGDMYNEQFF; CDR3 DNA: TGTGCCAGCAGCTTACGGGCGGGAGACATGTACAATGAGCAGTTCTTC
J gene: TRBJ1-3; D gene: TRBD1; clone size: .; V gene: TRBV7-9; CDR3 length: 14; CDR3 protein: CASRPTGAGNTIYF; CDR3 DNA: TGTGCCAGCAGACCGACAGGGGCTGGAAACACCATATATTTT
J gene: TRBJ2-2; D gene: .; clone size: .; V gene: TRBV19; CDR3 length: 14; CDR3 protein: CASTTDGNTGELFF; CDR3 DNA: TGTGCCAGTACCACAGACGGGAACACCGGGGAGCTGTTTTTT
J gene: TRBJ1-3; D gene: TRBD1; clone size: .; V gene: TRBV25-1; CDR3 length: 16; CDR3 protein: CASSELKGAKGNTIYF; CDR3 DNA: TGTGCCAGCAGTGAATTAAAGGGGGCGAAAGGAAACACCATATATTTT
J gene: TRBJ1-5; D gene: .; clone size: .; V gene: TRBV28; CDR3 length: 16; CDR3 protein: CASSFRQLYSNQPQHF; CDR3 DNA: TGTGCCAGCAGTTTTAGGCAGTTATATAGCAATCAGCCCCAGCATTTT
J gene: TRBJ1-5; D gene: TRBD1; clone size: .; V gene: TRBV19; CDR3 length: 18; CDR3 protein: CASSAGGRFQYSNQPQHF; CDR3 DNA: TGTGCCAGTAGCGCAGGGGGTCGATTCCAATATAGCAATCAGCCCCAGCATTTT
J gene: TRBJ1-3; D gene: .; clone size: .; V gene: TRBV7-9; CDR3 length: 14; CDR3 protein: CASSLGLPGNTIYF; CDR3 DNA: TGTGCCAGCAGCTTAGGCCTTCCTGGAAACACCATATATTTT
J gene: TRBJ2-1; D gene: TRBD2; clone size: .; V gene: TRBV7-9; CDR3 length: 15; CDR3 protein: CASSLPLAVDNEQFF; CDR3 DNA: TGTGCCAGCAGCTTACCACTAGCGGTCGACAATGAGCAGTTCTTC
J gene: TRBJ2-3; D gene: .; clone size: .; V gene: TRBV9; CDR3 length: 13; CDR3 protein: CASSVGTPDTQYF; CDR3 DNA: TGTGCCAGCAGCGTCGGGACCCCAGATACGCAGTATTTT
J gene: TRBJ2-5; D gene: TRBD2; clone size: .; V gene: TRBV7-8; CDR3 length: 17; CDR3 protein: CASNRIVAGGNQETQYF; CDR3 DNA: TGTGCCAGCAACCGAATAGTAGCGGGAGGGAACCAAGAGACCCAGTACTTC
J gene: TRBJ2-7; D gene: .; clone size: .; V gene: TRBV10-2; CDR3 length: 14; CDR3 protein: CASSASVEPYEQYF; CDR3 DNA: TGCGCCAGCAGTGCCAGCGTGGAGCCCTACGAGCAGTACTTC
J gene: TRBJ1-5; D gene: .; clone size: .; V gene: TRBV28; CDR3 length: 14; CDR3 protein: CASSYAGVRQPQHF; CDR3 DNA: TGTGCCAGCAGCTATGCCGGAGTTCGGCAGCCCCAGCATTTT
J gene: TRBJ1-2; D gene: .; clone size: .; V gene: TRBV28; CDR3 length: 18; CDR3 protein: CASSSVTQGRVGNYGYTF; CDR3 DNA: TGTGCCAGCAGTTCCGTTACACAGGGTAGGGTGGGTAACTATGGCTACACCTTC
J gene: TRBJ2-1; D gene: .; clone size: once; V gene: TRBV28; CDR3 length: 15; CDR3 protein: CASSRGDRRSNEQFF; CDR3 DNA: TGTGCCAGCAGTCGAGGCGACAGGCGATCGAATGAGCAGTTCTTC
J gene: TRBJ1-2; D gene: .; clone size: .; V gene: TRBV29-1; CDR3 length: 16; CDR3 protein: CSVEDLRGFKGDGYTF; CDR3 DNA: TGCAGCGTTGAAGATCTTCGAGGTTTCAAGGGGGATGGCTACACCTTC
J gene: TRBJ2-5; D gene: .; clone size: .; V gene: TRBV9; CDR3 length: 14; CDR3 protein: CASSREGAVETQYF; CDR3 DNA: TGTGCCAGCAGCAGGGAGGGGGCCGTGGAGACCCAGTACTTC
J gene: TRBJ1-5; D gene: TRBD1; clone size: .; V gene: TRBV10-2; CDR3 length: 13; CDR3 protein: CASGQGAIQPQHF; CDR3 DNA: TGCGCCAGCGGGCAGGGGGCTATTCAGCCCCAGCATTTT
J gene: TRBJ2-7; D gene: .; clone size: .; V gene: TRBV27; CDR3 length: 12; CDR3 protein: CASSLGGYEQYF; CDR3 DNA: TGTGCCAGCAGTTTGGGTGGTTACGAGCAGTACTTC
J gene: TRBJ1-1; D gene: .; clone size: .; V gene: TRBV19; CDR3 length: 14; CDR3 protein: CASSIGLQITEAFF; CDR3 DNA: TGTGCCAGTAGTATAGGCTTGCAAATTACTGAAGCTTTCTTT
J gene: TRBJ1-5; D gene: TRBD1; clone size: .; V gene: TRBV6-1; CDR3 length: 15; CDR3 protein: CASSESTGVGQPQHF; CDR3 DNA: TGTGCCAGCAGTGAAAGCACAGGGGTAGGTCAGCCCCAGCATTTT
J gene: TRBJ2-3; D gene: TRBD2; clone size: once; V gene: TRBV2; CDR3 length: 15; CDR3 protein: CASRVAGVGTDTQYF; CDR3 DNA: TGTGCCTCAAGGGTAGCGGGAGTGGGCACAGATACGCAGTATTTT
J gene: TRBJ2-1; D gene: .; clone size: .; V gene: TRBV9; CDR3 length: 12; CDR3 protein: CASSAGWSEQFF; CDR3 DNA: TGTGCCAGCAGCGCAGGATGGTCTGAGCAGTTCTTC
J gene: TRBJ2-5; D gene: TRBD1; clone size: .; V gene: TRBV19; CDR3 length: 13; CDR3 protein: CASSGQGQETQYF; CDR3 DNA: TGTGCCAGTAGTGGACAGGGCCAAGAGACCCAGTACTTC
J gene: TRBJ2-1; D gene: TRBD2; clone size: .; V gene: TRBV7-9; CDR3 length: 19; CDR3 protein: CASSLGGKHSGKPYNEQFF; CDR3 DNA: TGTGCCAGCAGCTTAGGGGGAAAACATAGCGGGAAGCCCTACAATGAGCAGTTCTTC